This T cell receptor beta chain originates from a study of blood T cell repertoires in COVID-19. As for the study in general: The cDNA or gDNA used as material had been derived from T cells, B-cell-depleted T cells, or PBMCs.

The CDR3 sequence is 17 residues long. V was clipped by 0 bases and J by 1 base; unmatched bases: 7. CDR1 is LGHDT, CDR2 YNNKEL, per germline (reference sequence). Clones were read by immunoSEQ multiplex PCR, and TCRdb kept only the in-frame ones, dropping some. The profile shows approximately 240,000 clones, roughly 80% of them singletons. The receptor comes from a woman older than 75 with active or convalescent COVID-19. Sequenced input: peripheral blood. The genes are TRBV3-1 (or the pseudogene TRBV3-2) and TRBJ2-3; 7 bases fit TRBD2. CDR3 protein: CASSQDVGLAGTDTQYF. In DNA, the CDR3 is TGTGCCAGCAGCCAAGATGTGGGGCTAGCGGGCACAGATACGCAGTATTTT.